The 10 T cell receptor beta chains reported below all come from one sample, sequenced in a study of T cell responses to AZD1222 COVID-19 vaccine. Produced via immunoSEQ multiplex PCR; TCRdb's table is partial and in-frame only. In the table there are about 96,000 clones, over 75% of which are singletons. Sample: peripheral blood, taken on day 0 of AZD1222 vaccination. These receptors came from an adult in good health.

The chain couples TRBV6-5 to TRBJ1-5, with D possibly TRBD1 on 5 matching bases. Per the germline V gene, CDR1 is MNHEY and CDR2 is SVGAGI. The V end lost 8 bases, the J end lost 0 bases, and 11 bases lay between the germline ends. The CDR3 runs 14 residues. Here the CDR3 reads CASRGQNSNQPQHF. The CDR3 DNA reads as TGTGCCAGCCGGGGCCAAAATAGCAATCAGCCCCAGCATTTT.

The genes are TRBV7-2 and TRBJ1-5; D is unresolved. The CDR3 length is 13 residues. Trimming pared 3 bases from V and 6 bases from J, leaving 9 bases between. Per germline, CDR1 SGHTA and CDR2 FQGNSA. CDR3 sequence (DNA): TGTGCCAGCAGCTTGCAGAAGGGTCAGCCCCAGCATTTT. It encodes CASSLQKGQPQHF.

This rearrangement joins TRBV7-3 to TRBJ2-1, with D unclear. Germline assignment: CDR1 SGHTA and CDR2 FQGTGA. CDR3 length: 13 amino acids. V was pared by 2 bases and J by 5 bases, with 7 bases between. CDR3 sequence: CASSLGLNNEQFF. DNA of the CDR3: TGTGCCAGCAGCTTAGGTCTGAACAATGAGCAGTTCTTC. The variable domain in full, with the rest retrieved from reference TRBV7-3 and TRBJ2-1, is GAGVSQTPSNKVTEKGKYVELRCDPISGHTALYWYRQSLGQGPEFLIYFQGTGAADDSGLPNDRFFAVRPEGSVSTLKIQRTERGDSAVYLCASSLGLNNEQFFGPGTRLTVL.

The CDR3 coding sequence is TGTGCCAGCAGCTTATTAAGGGACACCGGGGAGCTGTTTTTT. This codes for CASSLLRDTGELFF. This chain connects TRBV7-9 to TRBJ2-2; D is uncertain. Per the germline V gene, CDR1 is SEHNR and CDR2 is FQNEAQ (reference sequence). Trimming took off 2 bases at V and 3 bases at J, with 7 bases between the two ends. The CDR3 runs to 14 residues.

The chain employs TRBV28 and TRBJ2-7; 11 bases fit TRBD1. Germline CDR1 reads MDHEN; CDR2 reads SYDVKM. This CDR3 comprises 14 residues. The junction had 4 bases not matched to a gene; V was cut back by 6 bases and J by 3 bases. This chain's CDR3 is CASRRTGGFYEQYF. CDR3 nucleotides: TGTGCCAGCAGGCGGACAGGGGGCTTCTACGAGCAGTACTTC.

The J gene is TRBJ1-2, the V gene TRBV3-1 (or the pseudogene TRBV3-2), with D hard to call. The CDR3 is 16 residues long. Germline CDR1 is LGHDT and CDR2 is YNNKEL (reference sequence). Between the trimmed V and J ends, which lost 6 bases and 5 bases, there was a span of 22 bases. The CDR3 sequence is CASSQTREIRLYGYTF. Here the CDR3 DNA reads TGTGCCAGCAGTCAAACTAGGGAAATACGGTTATATGGCTACACCTTC.

The chain recombines TRBV19 with TRBJ2-7; 9 positions agree with TRBD2. Trimming at V came to 5 bases and at J to 3 bases, leaving 5 bases not matched to a gene. This CDR3 is 14 amino acids long. CDR1 LNHDA and CDR2 SQIVND come from the germline V gene (reference sequence). The CDR3 DNA reads TGTGCCAGTAGTTTAATAGCGGGGGACTACGAGCAGTACTTC. This sequence encodes CASSLIAGDYEQYF.

The table lists this clone with a count of one. The chain's CDR3 is CASSPTGPMNSPLHF. CDR3 sequence (DNA): TGTGCCAGCAGTCCTACCGGGCCTATGAATTCACCCCTCCACTTT. The V call is TRBV28, the J call TRBJ1-6; D is unresolved. The germline V gene has CDR1 MDHEN and CDR2 SYDVKM. The CDR3 is made up of 15 amino acids. With 5 bases removed from V and 7 bases from J, the gap between germline ends came to 15 bases.

This clone was seen more than once but under ten times. The chain is built from TRBV4-2 and TRBJ1-5, with D hard to call. The CDR3 runs to 15 residues. The germline V gene has CDR1 LGHNA and CDR2 YNFKEQ. Deletions cut 0 bases from V and 4 bases from J, with 10 bases between. CDR3: CASSQDYSRNQPQHF. The CDR3 nucleotides read TGTGCCAGCAGCCAAGATTACAGTAGAAATCAGCCCCAGCATTTT.

The chain uses TRBV5-1 and TRBJ1-3, with D uncertain. Germline CDR1 SGHRS, CDR2 YFSETQ. The CDR3 is made up of 14 amino acids. V dropped 6 bases and J dropped 0 bases, with 10 bases sitting between them. CDR3: CASTEADSGNTIYF. The CDR3 nucleotides are TGCGCCAGCACCGAAGCGGACTCTGGAAACACCATATATTTT. Looking up the rest from reference TRBV5-1 and TRBJ1-3 gives the full variable domain: KAGVTQTPRYLIKTRGQQVTLSCSPISGHRSVSWYQQTPGQGLQFLFEYFSETQRNKGNFPGRFSGRQFSNSRSEMNVSTLELGDSALYLCASTEADSGNTIYFGEGSWLTVV.